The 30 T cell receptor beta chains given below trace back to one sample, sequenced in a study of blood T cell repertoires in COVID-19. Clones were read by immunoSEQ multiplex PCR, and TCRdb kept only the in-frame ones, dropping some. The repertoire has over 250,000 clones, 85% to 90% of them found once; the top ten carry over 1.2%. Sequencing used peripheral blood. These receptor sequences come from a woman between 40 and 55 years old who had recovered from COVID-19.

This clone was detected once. CDR3 coding DNA: TGTGCCAGGAAAGGGGTAAACACCATATATTTT. Its translation: CARKGVNTIYF. This chain connects TRBV2 to TRBJ1-3; TRBD1 is a possible D gene (5 bases). Germline V gene sequence: CDR1 SNHLY, CDR2 FYNNEI. CDR3 size: 11 residues. Trimming stripped 9 bases from V and 6 bases from J, with 9 bases between.

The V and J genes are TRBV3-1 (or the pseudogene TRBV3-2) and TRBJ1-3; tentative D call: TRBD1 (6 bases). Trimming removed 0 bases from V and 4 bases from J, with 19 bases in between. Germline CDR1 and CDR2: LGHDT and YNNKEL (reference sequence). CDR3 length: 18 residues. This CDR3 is CASSQDPAGAGFGNTIYF. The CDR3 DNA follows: TGTGCCAGCAGCCAAGATCCTGCGGGGGCTGGGTTCGGAAACACCATATATTTT.

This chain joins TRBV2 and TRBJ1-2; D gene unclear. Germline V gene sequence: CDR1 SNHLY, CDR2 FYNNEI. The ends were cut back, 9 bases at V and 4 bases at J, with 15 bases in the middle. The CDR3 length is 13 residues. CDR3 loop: CARLTRKRYGYTF. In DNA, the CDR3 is TGTGCCAGGTTAACCAGGAAACGCTATGGCTACACCTTC.

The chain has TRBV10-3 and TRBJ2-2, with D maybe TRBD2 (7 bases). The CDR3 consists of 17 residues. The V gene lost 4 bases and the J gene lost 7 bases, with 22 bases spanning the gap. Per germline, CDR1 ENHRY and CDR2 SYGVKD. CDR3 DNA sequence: TGTGCCATCAGTGCTCCGGGGGGCGGTCTAATTGGCGGGGAGCTGTTTTTT. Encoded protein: CAISAPGGGLIGGELFF.

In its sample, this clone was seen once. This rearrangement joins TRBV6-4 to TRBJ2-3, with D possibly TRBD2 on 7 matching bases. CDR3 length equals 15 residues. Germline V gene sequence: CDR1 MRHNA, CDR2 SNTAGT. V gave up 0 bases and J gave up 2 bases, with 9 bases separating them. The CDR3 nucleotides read TGTGCCAGCAGTGACTCGGGGGGGGCCACAGATACGCAGTATTTT. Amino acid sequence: CASSDSGGATDTQYF.

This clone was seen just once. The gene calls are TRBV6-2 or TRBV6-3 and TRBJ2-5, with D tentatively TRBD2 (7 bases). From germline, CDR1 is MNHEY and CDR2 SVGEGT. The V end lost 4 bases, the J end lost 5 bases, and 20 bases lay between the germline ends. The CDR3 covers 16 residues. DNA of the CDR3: TGTGCCAGCAGTTTCCCCCTTGGGGGGGCCGGGGAGACCCAGTACTTC. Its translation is CASSFPLGGAGETQYF.

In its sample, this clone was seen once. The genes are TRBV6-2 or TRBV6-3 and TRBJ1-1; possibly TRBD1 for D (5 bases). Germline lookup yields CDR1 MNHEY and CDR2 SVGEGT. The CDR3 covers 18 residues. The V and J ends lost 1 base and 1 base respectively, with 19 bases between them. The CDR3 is CASSYYETIGAPNTEAFF. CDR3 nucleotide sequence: TGTGCCAGCAGTTACTATGAGACCATAGGGGCTCCGAACACTGAAGCTTTCTTT.

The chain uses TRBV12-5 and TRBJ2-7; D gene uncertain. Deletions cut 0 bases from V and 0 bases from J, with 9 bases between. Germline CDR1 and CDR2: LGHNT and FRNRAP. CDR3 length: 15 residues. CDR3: CASGLVGAASYEQYF. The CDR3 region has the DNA TGTGCTAGTGGTTTGGTAGGCGCGGCCTCCTACGAGCAGTACTTC. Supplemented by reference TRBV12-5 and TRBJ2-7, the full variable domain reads DARVTQTPRHKVTEMGQEVTMRCQPILGHNTVFWYRQTMMQGLELLAYFRNRAPLDDSGMPKDRFSAEMPDATLATLKIQPSEPRDSAVYFCASGLVGAASYEQYFGPGTRLTVT.

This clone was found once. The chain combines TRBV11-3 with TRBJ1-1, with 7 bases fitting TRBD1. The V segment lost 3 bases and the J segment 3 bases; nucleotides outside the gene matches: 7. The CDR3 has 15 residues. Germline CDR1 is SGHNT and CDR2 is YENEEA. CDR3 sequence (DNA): TGTGCCAGCAGCTTTCTTAAGGGGGCGGACACTGAAGCTTTCTTT. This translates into CASSFLKGADTEAFF.

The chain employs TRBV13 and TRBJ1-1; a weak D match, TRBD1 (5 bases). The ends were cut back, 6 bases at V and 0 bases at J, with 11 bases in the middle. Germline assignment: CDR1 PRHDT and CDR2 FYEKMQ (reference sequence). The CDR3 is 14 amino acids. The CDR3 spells CASSSSDMNTEAFF. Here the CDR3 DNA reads TGTGCCAGCAGTTCCTCGGACATGAACACTGAAGCTTTCTTT.

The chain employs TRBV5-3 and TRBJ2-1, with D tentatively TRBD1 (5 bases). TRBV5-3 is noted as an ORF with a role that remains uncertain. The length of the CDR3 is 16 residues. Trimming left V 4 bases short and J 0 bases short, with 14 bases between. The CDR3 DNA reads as TGTGCCAGAAGCCCTCTTAAGGGGAACTCCTACAATGAGCAGTTCTTC. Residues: CARSPLKGNSYNEQFF.

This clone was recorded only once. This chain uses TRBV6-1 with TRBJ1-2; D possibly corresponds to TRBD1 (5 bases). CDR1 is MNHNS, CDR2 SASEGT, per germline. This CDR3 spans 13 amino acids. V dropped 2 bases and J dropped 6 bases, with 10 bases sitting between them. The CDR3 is CASSELRGNGYTF. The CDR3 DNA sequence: TGTGCCAGCAGTGAATTAAGGGGAAATGGCTACACCTTC.

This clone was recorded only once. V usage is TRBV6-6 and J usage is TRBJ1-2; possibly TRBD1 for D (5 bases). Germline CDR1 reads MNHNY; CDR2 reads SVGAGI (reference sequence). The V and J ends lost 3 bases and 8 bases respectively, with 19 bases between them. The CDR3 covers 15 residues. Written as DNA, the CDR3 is TGTGCCAGCAGTTATGGAGGGGCGCCCCCGAGCGGCTACACCTTC. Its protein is CASSYGGAPPSGYTF.

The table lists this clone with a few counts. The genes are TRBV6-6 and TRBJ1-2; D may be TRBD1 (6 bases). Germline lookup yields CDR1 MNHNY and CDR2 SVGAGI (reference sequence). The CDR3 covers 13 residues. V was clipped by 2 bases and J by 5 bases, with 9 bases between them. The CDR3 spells CASSYGGAYGYTF. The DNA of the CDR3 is TGTGCCAGCAGTTACGGGGGCGCTTATGGCTACACCTTC.

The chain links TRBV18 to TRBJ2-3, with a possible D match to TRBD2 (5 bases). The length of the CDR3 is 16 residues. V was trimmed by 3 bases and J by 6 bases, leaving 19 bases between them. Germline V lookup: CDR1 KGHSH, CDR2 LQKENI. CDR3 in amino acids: CASSPLGERPRDTQYF. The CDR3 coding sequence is TGTGCCAGCTCACCCCTAGGAGAGCGGCCCAGGGATACGCAGTATTTT. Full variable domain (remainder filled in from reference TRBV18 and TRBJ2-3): NAGVMQNPRHLVRRRGQEARLRCSPMKGHSHVYWYRQLPEEGLKFMVYLQKENIIDESGMPKERFSAEFPKEGPSILRIQQVVRGDSAAYFCASSPLGERPRDTQYFGPGTRLTVL.

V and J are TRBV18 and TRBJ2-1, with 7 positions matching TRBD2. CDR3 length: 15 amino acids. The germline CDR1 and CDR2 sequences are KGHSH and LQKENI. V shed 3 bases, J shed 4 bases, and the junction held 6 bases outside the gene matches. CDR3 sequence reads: CASSPGRGVYNEQFF. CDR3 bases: TGTGCCAGCTCACCTGGCCGGGGGGTTTACAATGAGCAGTTCTTC.

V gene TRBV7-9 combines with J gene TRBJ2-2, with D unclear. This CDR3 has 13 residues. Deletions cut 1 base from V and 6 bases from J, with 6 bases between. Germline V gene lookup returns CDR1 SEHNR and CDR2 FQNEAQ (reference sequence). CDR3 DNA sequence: TGTGCCAGCAGCTTAGAGTCGGCCGGGGAGCTGTTTTTT. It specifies CASSLESAGELFF.

CDR3 region: CASSRRLNTEAFF. The CDR3 nucleotides are TGTGCCAGCAGCCGCCGGTTAAACACTGAAGCTTTCTTT. The chain recombines TRBV7-3 with TRBJ1-1; no reliable D call. This CDR3 comprises 13 residues. Germline assignment: CDR1 SGHTA and CDR2 FQGTGA. V was pared by 5 bases and J by 2 bases, with 9 bases between.

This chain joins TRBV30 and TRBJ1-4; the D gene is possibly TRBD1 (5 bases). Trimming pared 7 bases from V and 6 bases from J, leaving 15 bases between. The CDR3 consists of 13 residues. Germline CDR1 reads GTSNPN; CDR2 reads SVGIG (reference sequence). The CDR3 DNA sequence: TGTGCCTCCGACGGGCGGGGGGATGAAAAACTGTTTTTT. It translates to CASDGRGDEKLFF.

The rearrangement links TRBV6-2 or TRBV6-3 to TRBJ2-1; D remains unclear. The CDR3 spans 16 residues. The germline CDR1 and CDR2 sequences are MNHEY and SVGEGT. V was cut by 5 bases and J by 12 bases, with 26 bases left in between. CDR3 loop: CASSHPPLTTTMRQFF. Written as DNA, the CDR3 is TGTGCCAGCAGTCACCCCCCGCTCACCACTACAATGAGGCAGTTCTTC.

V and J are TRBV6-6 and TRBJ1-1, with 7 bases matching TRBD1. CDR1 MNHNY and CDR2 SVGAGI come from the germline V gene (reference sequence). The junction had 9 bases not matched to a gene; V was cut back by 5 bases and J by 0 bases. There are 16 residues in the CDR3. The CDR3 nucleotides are TGTGCCAGCAGTCGCCCTCTGACAGGGCTGAACACTGAAGCTTTCTTT. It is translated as CASSRPLTGLNTEAFF.

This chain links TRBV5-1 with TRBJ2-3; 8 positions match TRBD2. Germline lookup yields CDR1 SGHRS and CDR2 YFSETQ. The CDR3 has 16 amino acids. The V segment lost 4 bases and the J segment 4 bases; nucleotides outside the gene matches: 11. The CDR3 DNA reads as TGCGCCAGCAGCCTGCGGGGAAGGCGGGGGGCAGATACGCAGTATTTT. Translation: CASSLRGRRGADTQYF.

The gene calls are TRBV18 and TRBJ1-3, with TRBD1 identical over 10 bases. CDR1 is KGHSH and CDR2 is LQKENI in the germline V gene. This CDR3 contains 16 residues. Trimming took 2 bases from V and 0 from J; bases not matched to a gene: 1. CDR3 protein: CASSPDRGPSGNTIYF. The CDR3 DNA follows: TGTGCCAGCTCACCAGACAGGGGGCCCTCTGGAAACACCATATATTTT.

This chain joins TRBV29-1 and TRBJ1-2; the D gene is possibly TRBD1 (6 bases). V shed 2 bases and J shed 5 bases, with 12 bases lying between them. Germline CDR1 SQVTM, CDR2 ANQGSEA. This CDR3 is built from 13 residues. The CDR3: CSVEYRVGYGYTF. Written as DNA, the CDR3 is TGCAGCGTTGAATACAGGGTCGGATATGGCTACACCTTC.

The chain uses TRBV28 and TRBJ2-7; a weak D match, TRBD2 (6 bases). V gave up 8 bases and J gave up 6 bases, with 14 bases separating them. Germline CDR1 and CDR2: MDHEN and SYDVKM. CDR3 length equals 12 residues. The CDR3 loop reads CASRIPGSEQYF. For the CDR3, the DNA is TGTGCCAGCCGAATCCCCGGGAGCGAGCAGTACTTC.

The CDR3 DNA reads TGTGCCAGCAGCGTAGCGGGTAGCCCCTACAATGAGCAGTTCTTC. Translated, it gives CASSVAGSPYNEQFF. The V gene is TRBV9, the J gene TRBJ2-1; no firm D call. Trimming cost V 0 bases and J 2 bases, with 9 bases left between them. The CDR3 totals 15 residues. Germline CDR1 is SGDLS and CDR2 is YYNGEE.

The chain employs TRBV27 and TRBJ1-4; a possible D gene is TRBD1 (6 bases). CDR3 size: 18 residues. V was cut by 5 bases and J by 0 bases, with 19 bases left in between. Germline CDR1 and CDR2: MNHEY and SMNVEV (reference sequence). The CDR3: CASSRAKGGPATNEKLFF. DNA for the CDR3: TGTGCCAGCAGTAGAGCCAAGGGGGGGCCGGCAACTAATGAAAAACTGTTTTTT.

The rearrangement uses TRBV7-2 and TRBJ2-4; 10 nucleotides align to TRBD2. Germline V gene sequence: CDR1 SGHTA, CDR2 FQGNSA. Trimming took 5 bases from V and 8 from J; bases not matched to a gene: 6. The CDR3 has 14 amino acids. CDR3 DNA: TGTGCCAGCAGCGCTAGCGGGGGAGGGGACATTCAGTACTTC. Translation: CASSASGGGDIQYF.

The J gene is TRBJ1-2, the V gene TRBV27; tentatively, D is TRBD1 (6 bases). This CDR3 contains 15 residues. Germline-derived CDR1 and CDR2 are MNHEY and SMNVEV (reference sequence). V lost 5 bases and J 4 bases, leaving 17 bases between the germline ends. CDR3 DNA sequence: TGTGCCAGCAGTCCCCTCGGACAGTTTAGCTATGGCTACACCTTC. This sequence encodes CASSPLGQFSYGYTF.

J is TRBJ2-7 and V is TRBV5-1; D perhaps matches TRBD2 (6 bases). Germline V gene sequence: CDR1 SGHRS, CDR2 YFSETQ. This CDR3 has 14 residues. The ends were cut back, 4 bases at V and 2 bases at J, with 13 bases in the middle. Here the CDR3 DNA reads TGCGCCAGCAGCGGGGGGACGGAAGCCTACGAGCAGTACTTC. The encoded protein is CASSGGTEAYEQYF.